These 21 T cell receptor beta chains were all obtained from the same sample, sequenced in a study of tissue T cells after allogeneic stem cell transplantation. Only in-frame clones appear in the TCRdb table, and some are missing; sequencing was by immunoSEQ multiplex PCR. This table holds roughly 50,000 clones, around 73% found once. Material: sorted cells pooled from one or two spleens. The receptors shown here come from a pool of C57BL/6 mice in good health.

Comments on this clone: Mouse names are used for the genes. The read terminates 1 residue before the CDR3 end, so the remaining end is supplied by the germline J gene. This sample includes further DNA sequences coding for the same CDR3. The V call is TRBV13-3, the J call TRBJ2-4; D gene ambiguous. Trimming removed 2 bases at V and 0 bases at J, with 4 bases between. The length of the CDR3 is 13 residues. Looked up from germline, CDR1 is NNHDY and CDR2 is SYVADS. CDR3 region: CASSESSQNTLYF. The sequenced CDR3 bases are TGTGCCAGCAGTGAAAGTAGTCAAAACACCTTGTAC. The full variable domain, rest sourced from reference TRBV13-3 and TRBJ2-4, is EAAVTQSPRSKVAVTGGKVTLSCHQTNNHDYMYWYRQDTGHGLRLIHYSYVADSTEKGDIPDGYKASRPSQENFSLILELASLSQTAVYFCASSESSQNTLYFGAGTRLSVL.

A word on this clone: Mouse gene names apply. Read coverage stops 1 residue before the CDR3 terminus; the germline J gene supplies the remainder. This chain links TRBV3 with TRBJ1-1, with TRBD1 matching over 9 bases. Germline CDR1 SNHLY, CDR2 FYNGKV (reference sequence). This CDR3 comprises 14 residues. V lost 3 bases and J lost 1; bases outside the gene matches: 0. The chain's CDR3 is CASSLTGGNTEVFF. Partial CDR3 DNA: TGTGCCAGCAGCTTGACAGGGGGGAACACAGAAGTCTTC.

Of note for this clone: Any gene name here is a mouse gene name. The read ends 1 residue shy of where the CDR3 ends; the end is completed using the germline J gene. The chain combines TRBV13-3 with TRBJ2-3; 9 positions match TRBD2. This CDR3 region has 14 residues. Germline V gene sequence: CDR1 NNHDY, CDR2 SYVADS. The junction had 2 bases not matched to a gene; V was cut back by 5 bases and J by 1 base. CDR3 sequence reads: CASSYWGGAETLYF. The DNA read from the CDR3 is TGTGCCAGCAGCTACTGGGGGGGTGCAGAAACGCTGTAT.

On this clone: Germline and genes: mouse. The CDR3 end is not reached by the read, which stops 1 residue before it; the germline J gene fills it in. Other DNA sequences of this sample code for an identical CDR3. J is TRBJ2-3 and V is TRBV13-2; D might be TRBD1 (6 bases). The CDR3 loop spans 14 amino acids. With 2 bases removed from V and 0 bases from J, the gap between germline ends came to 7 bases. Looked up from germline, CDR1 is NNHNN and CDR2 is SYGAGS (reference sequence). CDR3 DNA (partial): TGTGCCAGCGGTGACAGGGGAAGTGCAGAAACGCTGTAT. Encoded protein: CASGDRGSAETLY. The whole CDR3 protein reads CASGDRGSAETLYF.

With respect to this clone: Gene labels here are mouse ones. CDR3 residues: CAWSHHWGETLYF. The CDR3 DNA, read in part, is TGTGCCTGGAGTCATCACTGGGGGGAAACGCTGTAT. The chain uses TRBV31 and TRBJ2-3; 8 nucleotides align to TRBD2. The CDR3 end is not reached by the read, which stops 1 residue before it; the germline J gene fills it in. V was clipped by 1 base and J by 6 bases; unmatched bases: 3. Germline V gene lookup returns CDR1 GKSSPN and CDR2 SITVG. This CDR3 region has 13 residues.

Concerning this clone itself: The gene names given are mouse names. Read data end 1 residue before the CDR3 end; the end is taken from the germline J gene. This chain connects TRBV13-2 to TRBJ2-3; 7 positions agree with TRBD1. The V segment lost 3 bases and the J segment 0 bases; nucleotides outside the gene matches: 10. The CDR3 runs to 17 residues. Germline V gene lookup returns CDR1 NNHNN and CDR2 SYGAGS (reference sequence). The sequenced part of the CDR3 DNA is TGTGCCAGCGGTGTCCCCCAGACAGGGAGGAGTGCAGAAACGCTGTAT. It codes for CASGVPQTGRSAETLY. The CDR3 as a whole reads CASGVPQTGRSAETLYF.

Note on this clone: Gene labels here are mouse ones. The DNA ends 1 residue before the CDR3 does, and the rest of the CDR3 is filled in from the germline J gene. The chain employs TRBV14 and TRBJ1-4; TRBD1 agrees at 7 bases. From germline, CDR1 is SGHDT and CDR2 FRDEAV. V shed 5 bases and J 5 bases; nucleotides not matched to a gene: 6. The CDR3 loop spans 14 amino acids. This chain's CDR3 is CASSQTGWNERLFF. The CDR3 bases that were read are TGTGCCAGCAGCCAGACAGGGTGGAACGAAAGATTATTT.

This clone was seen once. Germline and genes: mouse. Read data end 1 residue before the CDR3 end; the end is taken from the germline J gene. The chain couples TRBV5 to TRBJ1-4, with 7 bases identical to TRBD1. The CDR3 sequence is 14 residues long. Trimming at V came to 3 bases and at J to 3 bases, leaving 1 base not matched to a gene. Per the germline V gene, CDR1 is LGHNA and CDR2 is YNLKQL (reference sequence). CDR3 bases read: TGTGCCAGCAGCCATGGGACAGCCAACGAAAGATTATTT. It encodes CASSHGTANERLF. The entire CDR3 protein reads CASSHGTANERLFF.

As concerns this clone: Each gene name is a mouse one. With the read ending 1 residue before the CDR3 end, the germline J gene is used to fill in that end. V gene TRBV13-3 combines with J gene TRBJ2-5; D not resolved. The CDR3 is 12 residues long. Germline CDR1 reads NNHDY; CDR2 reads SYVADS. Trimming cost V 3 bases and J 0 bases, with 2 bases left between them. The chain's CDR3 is CASSANQDTQYF. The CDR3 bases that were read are TGTGCCAGCAGTGCCAACCAAGACACCCAGTAC.

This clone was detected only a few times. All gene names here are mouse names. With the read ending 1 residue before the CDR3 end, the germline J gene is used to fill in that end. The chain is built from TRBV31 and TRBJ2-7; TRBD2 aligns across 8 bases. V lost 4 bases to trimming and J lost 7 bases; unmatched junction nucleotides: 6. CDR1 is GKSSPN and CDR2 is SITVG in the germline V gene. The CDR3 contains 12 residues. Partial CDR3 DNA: TGTGCCTGGACCCTCGACTGGGGAGAACAGTAC. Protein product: CAWTLDWGEQY. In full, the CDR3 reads CAWTLDWGEQYF.

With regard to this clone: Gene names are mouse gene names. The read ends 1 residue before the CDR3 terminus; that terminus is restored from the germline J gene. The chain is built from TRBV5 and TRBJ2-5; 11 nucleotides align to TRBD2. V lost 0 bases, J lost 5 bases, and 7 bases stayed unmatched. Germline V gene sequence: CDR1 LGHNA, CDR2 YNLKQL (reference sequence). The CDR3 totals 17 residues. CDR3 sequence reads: CASSQDNWGGFGDTQYF. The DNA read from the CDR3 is TGTGCCAGCAGCCAAGATAACTGGGGGGGCTTTGGAGACACCCAGTAC.

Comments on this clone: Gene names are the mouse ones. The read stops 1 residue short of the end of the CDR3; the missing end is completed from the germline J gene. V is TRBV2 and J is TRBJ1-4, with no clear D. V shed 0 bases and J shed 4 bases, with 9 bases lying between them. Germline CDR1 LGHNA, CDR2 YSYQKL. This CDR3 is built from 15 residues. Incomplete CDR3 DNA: TGTGCCAGCAGCCAAGAAGGAGGGTTCAACGAAAGATTATTT. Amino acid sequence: CASSQEGGFNERLF. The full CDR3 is CASSQEGGFNERLFF.

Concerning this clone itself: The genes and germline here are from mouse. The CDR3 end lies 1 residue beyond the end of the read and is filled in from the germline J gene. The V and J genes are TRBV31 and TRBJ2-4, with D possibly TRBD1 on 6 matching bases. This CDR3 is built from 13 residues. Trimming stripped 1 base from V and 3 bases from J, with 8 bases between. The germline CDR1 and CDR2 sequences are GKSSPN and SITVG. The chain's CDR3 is CAWSPGQQNTLYF. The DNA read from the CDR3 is TGTGCCTGGAGTCCGGGACAACAAAACACCTTGTAC.

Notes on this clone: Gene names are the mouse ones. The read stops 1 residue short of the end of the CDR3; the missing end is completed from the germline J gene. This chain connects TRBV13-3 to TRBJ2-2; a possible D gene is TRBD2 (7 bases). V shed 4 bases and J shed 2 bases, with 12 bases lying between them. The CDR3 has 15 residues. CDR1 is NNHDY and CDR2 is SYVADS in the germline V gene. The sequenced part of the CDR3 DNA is TGTGCCAGCAGTCCGGGGGGCGCCAACACCGGGCAGCTCTAC. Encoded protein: CASSPGGANTGQLY. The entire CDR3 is CASSPGGANTGQLYF.

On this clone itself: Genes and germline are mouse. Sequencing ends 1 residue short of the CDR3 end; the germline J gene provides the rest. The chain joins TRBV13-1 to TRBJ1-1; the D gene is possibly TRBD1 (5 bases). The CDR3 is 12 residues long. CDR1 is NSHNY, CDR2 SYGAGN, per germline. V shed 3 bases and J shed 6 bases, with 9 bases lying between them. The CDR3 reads CASSVGDAEVFF. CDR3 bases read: TGTGCCAGCAGTGTAGGGGACGCAGAAGTCTTC.

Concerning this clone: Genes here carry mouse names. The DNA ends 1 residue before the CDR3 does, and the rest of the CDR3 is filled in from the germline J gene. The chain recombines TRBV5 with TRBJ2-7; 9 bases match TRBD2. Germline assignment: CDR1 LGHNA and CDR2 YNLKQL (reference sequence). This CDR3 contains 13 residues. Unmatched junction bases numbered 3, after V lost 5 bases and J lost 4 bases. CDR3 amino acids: CASSSDWGYEQYF. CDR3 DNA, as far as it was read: TGTGCCAGCAGCTCAGACTGGGGGTATGAACAGTAC.

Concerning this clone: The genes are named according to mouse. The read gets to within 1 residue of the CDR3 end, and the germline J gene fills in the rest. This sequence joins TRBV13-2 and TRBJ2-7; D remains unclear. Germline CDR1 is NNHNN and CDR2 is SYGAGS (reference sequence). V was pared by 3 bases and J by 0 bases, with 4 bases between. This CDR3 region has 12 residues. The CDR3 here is CASGVSSYEQYF. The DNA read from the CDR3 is TGTGCCAGCGGTGTCAGCTCCTATGAACAGTAC.

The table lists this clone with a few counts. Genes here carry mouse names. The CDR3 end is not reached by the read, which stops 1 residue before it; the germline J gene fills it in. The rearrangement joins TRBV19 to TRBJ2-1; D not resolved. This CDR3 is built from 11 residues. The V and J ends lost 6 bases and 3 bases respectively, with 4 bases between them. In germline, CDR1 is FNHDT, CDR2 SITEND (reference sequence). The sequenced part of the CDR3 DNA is TGTGCCAGCATTTCCTATGCTGAGCAGTTC. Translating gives CASISYAEQF. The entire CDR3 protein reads CASISYAEQFF.

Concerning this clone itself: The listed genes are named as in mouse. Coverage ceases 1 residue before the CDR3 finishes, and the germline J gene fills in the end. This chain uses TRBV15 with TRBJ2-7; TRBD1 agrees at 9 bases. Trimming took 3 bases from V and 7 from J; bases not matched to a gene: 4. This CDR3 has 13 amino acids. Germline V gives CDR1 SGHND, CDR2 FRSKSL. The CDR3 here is CASSFTGGREQYF. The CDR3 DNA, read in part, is TGTGCCAGCAGTTTCACAGGGGGCAGGGAACAGTAC.

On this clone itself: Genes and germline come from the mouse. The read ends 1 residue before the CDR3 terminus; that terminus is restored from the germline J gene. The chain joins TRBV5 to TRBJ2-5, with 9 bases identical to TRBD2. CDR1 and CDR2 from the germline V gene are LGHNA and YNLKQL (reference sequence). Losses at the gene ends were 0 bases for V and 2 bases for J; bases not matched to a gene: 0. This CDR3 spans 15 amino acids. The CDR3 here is CASSQEDWGQDTQYF. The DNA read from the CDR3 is TGTGCCAGCAGCCAAGAGGACTGGGGCCAAGACACCCAGTAC.

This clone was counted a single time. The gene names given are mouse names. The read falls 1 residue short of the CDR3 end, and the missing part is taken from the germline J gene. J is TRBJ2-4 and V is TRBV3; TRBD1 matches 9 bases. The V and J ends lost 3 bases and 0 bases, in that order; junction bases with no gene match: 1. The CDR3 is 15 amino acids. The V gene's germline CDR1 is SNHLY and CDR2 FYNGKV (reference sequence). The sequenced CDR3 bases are TGTGCCAGCAGCTTTGGGACAGGGAGTCAAAACACCTTGTAC. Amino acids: CASSFGTGSQNTLY. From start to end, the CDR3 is CASSFGTGSQNTLYF.